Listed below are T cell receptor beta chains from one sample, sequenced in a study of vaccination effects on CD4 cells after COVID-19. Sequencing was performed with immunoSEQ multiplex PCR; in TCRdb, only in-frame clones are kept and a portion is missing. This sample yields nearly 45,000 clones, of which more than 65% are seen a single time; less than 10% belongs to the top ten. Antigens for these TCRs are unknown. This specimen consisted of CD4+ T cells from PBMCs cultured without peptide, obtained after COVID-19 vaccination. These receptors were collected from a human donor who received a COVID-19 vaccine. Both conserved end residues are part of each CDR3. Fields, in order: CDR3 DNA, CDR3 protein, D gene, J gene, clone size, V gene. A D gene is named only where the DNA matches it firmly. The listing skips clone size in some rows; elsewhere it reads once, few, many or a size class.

CDR3 DNA: TGTGCCAGCAGCCCAGGGGGACAGGGTAGGAATGAGCAGTTCTTC
CDR3 protein: CASSPGGQGRNEQFF
D gene: TRBD1
J gene: TRBJ2-1
clone size: few
V gene: TRBV7-2

CDR3 DNA: TGTGCCACCAATGACAGGGGGCCGAATTCACCCCTCCACTTT
CDR3 protein: CATNDRGPNSPLHF
D gene: TRBD1
J gene: TRBJ1-6
clone size: .
V gene: TRBV15

CDR3 DNA: TGTGCCAGCAGTTATCGGAAACAGGGAGAAGGGGAGCAGTACTTC
CDR3 protein: CASSYRKQGEGEQYF
D gene: .
J gene: TRBJ2-7
clone size: .
V gene: TRBV27

CDR3 DNA: TGTGCCAGCAGTTCGGAGAATAGCAATCAGCCCCAGCATTTT
CDR3 protein: CASSSENSNQPQHF
D gene: .
J gene: TRBJ1-5
clone size: .
V gene: TRBV2

CDR3 DNA: TGCGCCAGCAGCCAAGAGTCGGGGTCTGGGGCCAACGTCCTGACTTTC
CDR3 protein: CASSQESGSGANVLTF
D gene: .
J gene: TRBJ2-6
clone size: .
V gene: TRBV4-1

CDR3 DNA: TGTGCCAGCAGTTACTCGAGCGGGGGGGCGGACGAGCAGTACTTC
CDR3 protein: CASSYSSGGADEQYF
D gene: TRBD2
J gene: TRBJ2-7
clone size: .
V gene: TRBV6-5

CDR3 DNA: TGTGCCAGCAGCCCGGGGGCTAGCGGGGGTTCATACGAGCAGTACTTC
CDR3 protein: CASSPGASGGSYEQYF
D gene: TRBD2
J gene: TRBJ2-7
clone size: few
V gene: TRBV7-9

CDR3 DNA: TGTGCCAGCAGCGTCGCCGGGACAGGACAAGAGACCCAGTACTTC
CDR3 protein: CASSVAGTGQETQYF
D gene: TRBD1
J gene: TRBJ2-5
clone size: .
V gene: TRBV9

CDR3 DNA: TGTGCCAGCAGTCCCTGGGTCGAAGGCAATGAGCAGTTCTTC
CDR3 protein: CASSPWVEGNEQFF
D gene: .
J gene: TRBJ2-1
clone size: few
V gene: TRBV27

CDR3 DNA: TGTGCCAGCAGCTTATTCCTCTATAGCGGGAGGGCACCAGATACGCAGTATTTT
CDR3 protein: CASSLFLYSGRAPDTQYF
D gene: TRBD2
J gene: TRBJ2-3
clone size: .
V gene: TRBV7-2

CDR3 DNA: TGTGCCAGCTCGCTGAGTAGCTCCTATAATTCACCCCTCCACTTT
CDR3 protein: CASSLSSSYNSPLHF
D gene: .
J gene: TRBJ1-6
clone size: .
V gene: TRBV18

CDR3 DNA: TGCGCCAGCAGCTTGGGGGGGTCGACCGGAGAAGAGACCCAGTACTTC
CDR3 protein: CASSLGGSTGEETQYF
D gene: .
J gene: TRBJ2-5
clone size: .
V gene: TRBV5-1

CDR3 DNA: TGTGCCAGCAGCTTAGGACTAGCGGGGCGGAGTGAGCAGTTCTTC
CDR3 protein: CASSLGLAGRSEQFF
D gene: TRBD2
J gene: TRBJ2-1
clone size: .
V gene: TRBV11-3

CDR3 DNA: TGTGCCAGCAGTCGGGACGGCAACTATGGCTACACCTTC
CDR3 protein: CASSRDGNYGYTF
D gene: .
J gene: TRBJ1-2
clone size: few
V gene: TRBV6-5

CDR3 DNA: TGTGCCAGCAGCGTTAATGCTGGGGGCTACAATGAGCAGTTCTTC
CDR3 protein: CASSVNAGGYNEQFF
D gene: .
J gene: TRBJ2-1
clone size: few
V gene: TRBV9

CDR3 DNA: TGTGCCAGCAGCCCCGGGACTAGCGGGTCCTACGAGCAGTACTTC
CDR3 protein: CASSPGTSGSYEQYF
D gene: TRBD2
J gene: TRBJ2-7
clone size: .
V gene: TRBV4-2

CDR3 DNA: TGTGCCAGCAGCTTACGGACTAGCGGAACCTACAATGAGCAGTTCTTC
CDR3 protein: CASSLRTSGTYNEQFF
D gene: TRBD2
J gene: TRBJ2-1
clone size: .
V gene: TRBV5-6

CDR3 DNA: TGTGCCAGCAGCCAAGTACAGGAAAGCACAGATACGCAGTATTTT
CDR3 protein: CASSQVQESTDTQYF
D gene: .
J gene: TRBJ2-3
clone size: .
V gene: TRBV3-1/TRBV3-2

CDR3 DNA: TGCGCCAGCAGGGAACCTAGCAGGAGCTCCTACAATGAGCAGTTCTTC
CDR3 protein: CASREPSRSSYNEQFF
D gene: .
J gene: TRBJ2-1
clone size: .
V gene: TRBV10-2

CDR3 DNA: TGTGCCAGCAGTCCTATCCCTGGGCGTGAGCAGTTCTTC
CDR3 protein: CASSPIPGREQFF
D gene: .
J gene: TRBJ2-1
clone size: once
V gene: TRBV6-5

CDR3 DNA: TGTGCCAGCAGCACAGCCGGGACTAGGAGCTCCTACGAGCAGTACTTC
CDR3 protein: CASSTAGTRSSYEQYF
D gene: TRBD2
J gene: TRBJ2-7
clone size: .
V gene: TRBV5-6

CDR3 DNA: TGCGCCAGCAGCTTGGGGGTAGGCTACACAGATACGCAGTATTTT
CDR3 protein: CASSLGVGYTDTQYF
D gene: .
J gene: TRBJ2-3
clone size: .
V gene: TRBV5-1

CDR3 DNA: TGTGCCAGCAGTGAAGGGGGGAATGAGCAGTTCTTC
CDR3 protein: CASSEGGNEQFF
D gene: .
J gene: TRBJ2-1
clone size: .
V gene: TRBV6-1

CDR3 DNA: TGCGCCAGCAGCTTGAGTCAGGTACAAGAGACCCAGTACTTC
CDR3 protein: CASSLSQVQETQYF
D gene: .
J gene: TRBJ2-5
clone size: .
V gene: TRBV5-1